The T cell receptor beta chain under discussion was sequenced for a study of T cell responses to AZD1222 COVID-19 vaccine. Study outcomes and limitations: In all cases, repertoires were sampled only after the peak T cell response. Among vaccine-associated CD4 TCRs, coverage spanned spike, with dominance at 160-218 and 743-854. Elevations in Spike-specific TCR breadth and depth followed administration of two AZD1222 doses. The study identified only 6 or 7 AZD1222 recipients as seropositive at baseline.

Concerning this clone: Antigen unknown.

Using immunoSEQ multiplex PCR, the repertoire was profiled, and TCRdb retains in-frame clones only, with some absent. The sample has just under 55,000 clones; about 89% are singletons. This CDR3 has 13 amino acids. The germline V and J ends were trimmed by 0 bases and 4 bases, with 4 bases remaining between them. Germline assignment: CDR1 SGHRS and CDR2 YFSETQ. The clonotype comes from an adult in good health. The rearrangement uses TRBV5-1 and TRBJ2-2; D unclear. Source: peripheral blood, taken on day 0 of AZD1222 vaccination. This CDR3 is CASSLAATGELFF. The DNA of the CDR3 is TGCGCCAGCAGCTTGGCCGCCACCGGGGAGCTGTTTTTT.